This T cell receptor beta chain appears in the sequencing data of a study of blood T cell repertoires in COVID-19. The wider study: COVID-19 samples collected from the United States, Italy and Spain covered acute and convalescent phases.

Under the authors' procedure: Amplification of reference gene primers was used by the study to estimate nucleated cell counts. Clones were read by immunoSEQ multiplex PCR, and TCRdb kept only the in-frame ones, dropping some. V and J calls and clone size are copied from that table; D and trimming were computed from the DNA. The table has over 100,000 clones, around 83% seen once. This clonotype originated in a middle-aged man with acute or convalescent COVID-19. Sequencing was carried out using peripheral blood.

This CDR3 reads CASSQDRGNQPQHF. The CDR3, as DNA: TGCGCCAGCAGCCAAGATCGGGGCAATCAGCCCCAGCATTTT. V usage is TRBV4-3 and J usage is TRBJ1-5; D is unresolved. The CDR3 runs to 14 residues. V was clipped by 0 bases and J by 2 bases, with 5 bases between them. Looked up from germline, CDR1 is LGHNA and CDR2 is YSLEER.